These T cell receptor beta chains were read from a single sample in a study of regulatory T cells in long-lasting Graves disease. TCRdb itself ran the multiplex PCR reads through MiXCR, one entry per CDR3 protein. Altogether about 220,000 distinct CDR3 sequences are present, approximately 18% being singletons, with the ten largest covering 10% to 15%. The same data also went into a second study, on T cells in Graves' hyperthyroidism and ophthalmopathy.

Sequences were derived from peripheral blood mononuclear cells (PBMCs), sampled at new diagnosis, from a patient treated with antithyroid drugs. The receptors were gathered from a woman aged 30 to 39 with Graves disease. CDR3s include the opening cysteine and the closing phenylalanine or tryptophan. Each record gives: J gene, clone size, V gene, D gene, CDR3 protein, CDR3 DNA. D genes are given only for firm matches. Clone sizes are given selectively: once, few, many, or a class where the clone is expanded.

TRBJ2-3	few	TRBV4-1	.	CASSQDGAGFTDTQYF	TGCGCCAGCAGCCAAGATGGGGCGGGATTCACAGATACGCAGTATTTT
TRBJ2-6	many	TRBV7-2	.	CASSLGVAGANVLTF	TGTGCCAGCAGCTTAGGGGTAGCTGGGGCCAACGTCCTGACTTTC
TRBJ2-2	many	TRBV6-1	.	CASRSGSDTGELFF	TGTGCCAGCAGGTCGGGGAGCGACACCGGGGAGCTGTTTTTT
TRBJ1-1	.	TRBV6-1	.	CASSEPQGEEAFF	TGTGCCAGCAGTGAACCACAGGGAGAGGAAGCTTTCTTT
TRBJ1-2	many	TRBV6-1	.	CASTHRVGGYTF	TGTGCCAGCACACACAGGGTTGGGGGCTACACCTTC
TRBJ1-1	many	TRBV18	.	CASSPRSTAVAFF	TGTGCCAGCTCACCACGATCGACAGCGGTAGCTTTCTTT
TRBJ1-1	many	TRBV14	.	CASSPWYTEAFF	TGTGCCAGCAGCCCTTGGTACACTGAAGCTTTCTTT
TRBJ1-6	many	TRBV29-1	.	CSVGTDGHNSPLHF	TGCAGCGTTGGGACGGACGGACATAATTCACCCCTCCACTTT
TRBJ1-5	many	TRBV28	.	CASRQAEINQPQHF	TGTGCCAGCAGGCAAGCAGAAATCAATCAGCCCCAGCATTTT
TRBJ2-3	.	TRBV20-1	TRBD2	CSASGRSTDTQYF	TGCAGTGCTAGCGGGAGGAGCACAGATACGCAGTATTTT
TRBJ2-1	few	TRBV4-1	.	CASSQDSQGGTGNEQFF	TGCGCCAGCAGCCAAGATAGTCAGGGGGGGACAGGCAATGAGCAGTTCTTC
TRBJ2-4	.	TRBV6-5	TRBD1	CASSSIWDRDDAKNIQYF	TGTGCCAGCAGTTCCATATGGGACAGGGACGATGCCAAAAACATTCAGTACTTC
TRBJ2-1	many	TRBV2	.	CASSVARSLAASSYNEQFF	TGTGCCAGCAGTGTAGCCAGAAGCTTAGCGGCCAGCTCCTACAATGAGCAGTTCTTC
TRBJ1-6	many	TRBV11-2	TRBD1	CASSRQGKNSPLHF	TGTGCCAGCAGCCGACAGGGGAAAAATTCACCCCTCCACTTT